The text below deals with one T cell receptor beta chain. The record originates from a study of blood T cell repertoires in COVID-19. As for the study in general: Spain, Italy and the United States supplied samples that represented acute and convalescent COVID-19. Sources were T cells, B-cell-depleted T cells, or PBMCs; the material itself was cDNA or gDNA.

Original handling: Reference gene primer amplification yielded estimated nucleated cell counts. Some clones are missing from TCRdb's copy, which holds only in-frame ones; the method was immunoSEQ multiplex PCR. That table gives V, J and clone size, and the DNA gave D and trimming. The sample carries 300,000 or so clones, around 86% recorded once. The CDR3 runs 16 residues. J was trimmed by 1 base and V by 5 bases; bases with no gene match: 12. Germline lookup yields CDR1 SQVTM and CDR2 ANQGSEA. This receptor was obtained from a man over 45 with active or convalescent COVID-19. The sequenced material came from peripheral blood. V is TRBV29-1 and J is TRBJ2-5, with 8 positions matching TRBD2. CDR3 nucleotide sequence: TGCAGCGTTAGCGGGAGCGAGGAGTTTGGCCAAGAGACCCAGTACTTC. Residues: CSVSGSEEFGQETQYF.